The source of this T cell receptor beta chain is a study of OX40 agonist ivuxolimab in advanced cancers. Study-wide context: Patients were given ivuxolimab, an antibody that agonizes OX40 (CD134).

Data came from immunoSEQ multiplex PCR; TCRdb stores just in-frame clones and leaves some out. This sample has roughly 60,000 clones; about 86% occur once, and the top ten carry 0.88%. CDR1 is SEHNR and CDR2 is FQNEAQ in the germline V gene (reference sequence). The length of the CDR3 is 14 residues. V gave up 1 base and J gave up 2 bases, with 7 bases separating them. This clone was recorded only once. The TCR comes from an adult with an advanced solid tumor such as melanoma, head and neck, liver or kidney cancer. This material consisted of CD4+ or CD8+ T cells sorted from blood, taken in a trial of the OX40 agonist ivuxolimab. The chain employs TRBV7-9 and TRBJ2-3, with unresolved D. The CDR3 DNA is TGTGCCAGCAGCTTAGGCCTATCCACAGATACGCAGTATTTT. The encoded protein is CASSLGLSTDTQYF.